These 26 T cell receptor beta chains came from one sample sequenced in a study of blood T cell repertoires in COVID-19. TCRdb keeps only in-frame clones here, not all; method: immunoSEQ multiplex PCR. Here the sample spans 150,000 or so clones, around 81% being singletons. Sequenced: peripheral blood. All receptors derive from a human donor in a cohort sampled during active COVID-19.

The rearrangement joins TRBV5-1 to TRBJ1-1; TRBD1 might be the D (6 bases). Germline V gene lookup returns CDR1 SGHRS and CDR2 YFSETQ. The CDR3 contains 13 residues. Trimming removed 4 bases at V and 4 bases at J, with 11 bases between. CDR3 sequence reads: CASSQDRPTEAFF. The CDR3, as DNA: TGCGCCAGCAGCCAAGACAGGCCCACTGAAGCTTTCTTT.

Only one count was recorded for this clone. The rearrangement joins TRBV6-4 to TRBJ2-2, with 8 bases that match TRBD2. The CDR3 totals 15 residues. Germline-derived CDR1 and CDR2 are MRHNA and SNTAGT. J gave up 5 bases and V 5 bases, and 7 bases lay outside the gene matches. CDR3 nucleotide sequence: TGTGCCAGCAGTCCGATAGCGGGGCCTACCGGGGAGCTGTTTTTT. It encodes CASSPIAGPTGELFF.

This clone is a singleton in its sample. The chain uses TRBV28 and TRBJ2-3; weak D call: TRBD1 (7 bases). V was cut by 6 bases and J by 10 bases, with 29 bases left in between. The germline V gene has CDR1 MDHEN and CDR2 SYDVKM. The CDR3 is 17 amino acids. CDR3 coding DNA: TGTGCCAGCAGCATATACTCCGGGACTGCAACTCAGGGGGCGCAGTATTTT. This encodes CASSIYSGTATQGAQYF.

V gene TRBV3-1 (or the pseudogene TRBV3-2) combines with J gene TRBJ1-5, with D unclear. V was clipped by 2 bases and J by 6 bases, with 17 bases between them. The CDR3 loop spans 16 amino acids. Looked up from germline, CDR1 is LGHDT and CDR2 is YNNKEL (reference sequence). DNA for the CDR3: TGTGCCAGCAGCCAAAACCCAGAGGGCGCCGGTCAGCCCCAGCATTTT. It is translated as CASSQNPEGAGQPQHF.

The chain uses TRBV6-5 and TRBJ2-5; 9 bases line up with TRBD2. This CDR3 is built from 16 residues. Germline V gene lookup returns CDR1 MNHEY and CDR2 SVGAGI. With V trimmed by 2 bases and J by 9 bases, 13 bases remained unmatched. The CDR3 loop is CASSYGRLAVEKSQYF. Here the CDR3 DNA reads TGTGCCAGCAGTTACGGGCGACTAGCGGTCGAAAAGTCCCAGTACTTC.

The count of this clone is one. V usage is TRBV18 and J usage is TRBJ2-1, with unresolved D. Per the germline V gene, CDR1 is KGHSH and CDR2 is LQKENI. The CDR3 is 16 residues long. V lost 3 bases to trimming and J lost 3 bases, with 15 bases between them. CDR3 sequence reads: CASSPSPRPDYNEQFF. CDR3 coding DNA: TGTGCCAGCTCACCTAGTCCCAGGCCCGACTACAATGAGCAGTTCTTC.

This clone was seen a few times. The V call is TRBV24-1, the J call TRBJ2-3; D is unclear. Trimming cost V 6 bases and J 4 bases, with 7 bases left between them. The CDR3 runs 12 residues. Germline V gene data show CDR1 as KGHDR and CDR2 as SFDVKD. This CDR3 is CATSTVSDTQYF. The CDR3 DNA is TGTGCCACCAGTACGGTTTCAGATACGCAGTATTTT.

This sequence joins TRBV18 and TRBJ2-2, with D perhaps matching TRBD2 (6 bases). This CDR3 contains 15 residues. Germline V gene lookup returns CDR1 KGHSH and CDR2 LQKENI. The V end was cut by 6 bases, the J end by 4 bases, with 15 bases between. CDR3 protein: CASSRRGETTGELFF. CDR3 DNA: TGTGCCAGCTCTCGGCGGGGCGAGACCACCGGGGAGCTGTTTTTT.

The chain combines TRBV6-6 with TRBJ2-5; TRBD2 aligns across 13 bases. V lost 5 bases and J lost 5; bases outside the gene matches: 5. The germline gives CDR1 MNHNY, CDR2 SVGAGI (reference sequence). The CDR3 runs to 15 residues. The CDR3 spells CASSKGLAGTETQYF. CDR3 coding DNA: TGTGCCAGCAGTAAGGGACTAGCGGGAACGGAGACCCAGTACTTC.

This chain joins TRBV15 and TRBJ2-1, with TRBD2 identical over 7 bases. This CDR3 contains 19 residues. From germline, CDR1 is LNHNV and CDR2 YYDKDF (reference sequence). With 0 bases clipped from V and 0 bases from J, the junction kept 11 bases outside the gene matches. The CDR3 spells CATSRDPSEGGPSYNEQFF. CDR3 DNA: TGTGCCACCAGCAGAGATCCGAGTGAGGGAGGGCCCTCCTACAATGAGCAGTTCTTC.

V is TRBV7-3 and J is TRBJ2-7; 7 nucleotides line up with TRBD2. In germline, CDR1 is SGHTA, CDR2 FQGTGA. V dropped 2 bases and J dropped 6; count of bases not matched to a gene: 10. The CDR3 runs 15 residues. The CDR3 spells CASSLEGGREGEQYF. In DNA, the CDR3 is TGTGCCAGCAGCTTAGAGGGCGGGAGAGAGGGCGAGCAGTACTTC. Combining the CDR3 with reference TRBV7-3 and TRBJ2-7 gives the whole variable domain GAGVSQTPSNKVTEKGKYVELRCDPISGHTALYWYRQSLGQGPEFLIYFQGTGAADDSGLPNDRFFAVRPEGSVSTLKIQRTERGDSAVYLCASSLEGGREGEQYFGPGTRLTVT.

The rearrangement uses TRBV7-3 and TRBJ2-1; 11 nucleotides agree with TRBD2. Germline CDR1 SGHTA, CDR2 FQGTGA. The CDR3 sequence is 15 residues long. The V segment lost 6 bases and the J segment 2 bases; nucleotides outside the gene matches: 3. The CDR3 here is CASSPGLAAYNEQFF. The DNA of the CDR3 is TGTGCCAGCAGTCCGGGACTAGCGGCCTACAATGAGCAGTTCTTC.

The genes are TRBV7-2 and TRBJ2-3; D ambiguous. Trimming shortened V by 1 base and J by 2 bases, and 16 bases separated the two germline ends. The CDR3 extends over 17 amino acids. Germline V lookup: CDR1 SGHTA, CDR2 FQGNSA. This CDR3 is CASSLVSGGTHTDTQYF. The DNA of the CDR3 is TGTGCCAGCAGCTTAGTAAGTGGCGGAACACACACAGATACGCAGTATTTT. Variable domain in full (rest from reference TRBV7-2 and TRBJ2-3): GAGVSQSPSNKVTEKGKDVELRCDPISGHTALYWYRQSLGQGLEFLIYFQGNSAPDKSGLPSDRFSAERTGGSVSTLTIQRTQQEDSAVYLCASSLVSGGTHTDTQYFGPGTRLTVL.

The chain is built from TRBV7-9 and TRBJ2-1; a weak D match, TRBD2 (6 bases). The CDR3 is made up of 16 amino acids. The V end was cut by 2 bases, the J end by 7 bases, with 18 bases between. Germline V gene data show CDR1 as SEHNR and CDR2 as FQNEAQ (reference sequence). CDR3 region: CASSLMGGIRLNEQFF. The CDR3, as DNA: TGTGCCAGCAGCTTAATGGGCGGGATACGCTTAAATGAGCAGTTCTTC.

This clone was detected only a few times. The chain couples TRBV27 to TRBJ2-5, with 7 bases fitting TRBD2. The V and J ends lost 6 bases and 5 bases, in that order; junction bases with no gene match: 9. Germline CDR1 MNHEY, CDR2 SMNVEV (reference sequence). CDR3 length: 14 amino acids. CDR3 coding DNA: TGTGCCAGCAGACACCTGGGGGGGAGGGAGACCCAGTACTTC. This sequence encodes CASRHLGGRETQYF.

This chain uses TRBV18 with TRBJ2-5, with D unclear. Looked up from germline, CDR1 is KGHSH and CDR2 is LQKENI. There are 12 residues in the CDR3. Trimming pared 1 base from V and 5 bases from J, leaving 5 bases between. The CDR3 reads CASSPLSETQYF. In DNA form, the CDR3 reads TGTGCCAGCTCACCACTATCGGAGACCCAGTACTTC.

This clone has just a few counts. The chain carries TRBV5-1 and TRBJ2-7; D call uncertain. V lost 4 bases to trimming and J lost 2 bases, with 13 bases between them. The CDR3 spans 14 residues. From germline, CDR1 is SGHRS and CDR2 YFSETQ. The CDR3 sequence: CASSVLSYTYEQYF. The CDR3 bases are TGCGCCAGCAGCGTGCTTAGCTACACCTACGAGCAGTACTTC.

The V call is TRBV3-1 (or the pseudogene TRBV3-2), the J call TRBJ2-6; possibly TRBD1 for D (5 bases). This CDR3 has 16 amino acids. CDR1 is LGHDT and CDR2 is YNNKEL in the germline V gene (reference sequence). V lost 9 bases and J lost 1, with 16 bases in between. The CDR3 sequence: CASSQGTPSGANVLTF. DNA for the CDR3: TGTGCCAGTAGTCAGGGTACTCCTTCTGGGGCCAACGTCCTGACTTTC.

J is TRBJ2-3 and V is TRBV27; 16 bases line up with TRBD2. Germline V gene data show CDR1 as MNHEY and CDR2 as SMNVEV (reference sequence). The CDR3 is 18 residues long. V gave up 5 bases and J gave up 3 bases; unmatched junction bases: 8. Written as DNA, the CDR3 is TGTGCCAGCAGTACCCCGGGACTAGCGGGAGGGCCGACAGATACGCAGTATTTT. Encoded protein: CASSTPGLAGGPTDTQYF.

This clone was seen more than once but under ten times. The V call is TRBV6-2 or TRBV6-3, the J call TRBJ2-1, with TRBD2 matching over 7 bases. Looked up from germline, CDR1 is MNHEY and CDR2 is SVGEGT. Losses at the gene ends were 6 bases for V and 8 bases for J; bases not matched to a gene: 10. There are 14 residues in the CDR3. The CDR3 protein is CASSRDYGSHEQFF. The CDR3 DNA is TGTGCCAGCAGCCGGGACTACGGGTCCCATGAGCAGTTCTTC.

The J gene is TRBJ1-1, the V gene TRBV5-3, with TRBD1 matching 8 bases. TRBV5-3 is an ORF, with its function uncertain. This CDR3 region has 18 residues. V lost 1 base to trimming and J lost 0 bases; unmatched junction nucleotides: 11. CDR3 loop: CARSLPIRDRILNTEAFF. CDR3 DNA sequence: TGTGCCAGAAGCTTGCCCATCCGGGACAGGATACTGAACACTGAAGCTTTCTTT.

This clone showed up just a few times. CDR3 nucleotides: TGTGCCAGCAGCTTAGGGACACTAGCCCGTGAAGCTTTCTTT. This encodes CASSLGTLAREAFF. The chain uses TRBV13 and TRBJ1-1; D call uncertain. Germline assignment: CDR1 PRHDT and CDR2 FYEKMQ (reference sequence). V was shortened by 0 bases and J by 7 bases, with 12 bases between the two germline ends. This CDR3 contains 14 residues. The entire variable domain, with the rest obtained from reference TRBV13 and TRBJ1-1, is as follows: AAGVIQSPRHLIKEKRETATLKCYPIPRHDTVYWYQQGPGQDPQFLISFYEKMQSDKGSIPDRFSAQQFSDYHSELNMSSLELGDSALYFCASSLGTLAREAFFGQGTRLTVV.

This chain uses TRBV3-1 (or the pseudogene TRBV3-2) with TRBJ1-2; D not certain. Germline assignment: CDR1 LGHDT and CDR2 YNNKEL (reference sequence). This CDR3 comprises 15 residues. Trimming pared 1 base from V and 0 bases from J, leaving 9 bases between. Here the CDR3 reads CASSQGSRANYGYTF. As DNA, the CDR3 is TGTGCCAGCAGCCAAGGTTCCCGAGCTAACTATGGCTACACCTTC.

This chain joins TRBV15 and TRBJ2-3, with 9 positions matching TRBD1. In germline, CDR1 is LNHNV, CDR2 YYDKDF (reference sequence). The CDR3 is 15 residues long. V lost 0 bases and J lost 6; bases outside the gene matches: 4. CDR3 in amino acids: CATSREGQGFDTQYF. In nucleotides, the CDR3 is TGTGCCACCAGCAGAGAAGGACAGGGGTTCGATACGCAGTATTTT.

V is TRBV5-5 and J is TRBJ2-2; no firm D call. Germline CDR1 SGHKS, CDR2 YYEKEE (reference sequence). With 4 bases removed from V and 5 bases from J, the gap between germline ends came to 15 bases. This CDR3 comprises 15 residues. CDR3 DNA sequence: TGTGCCAGCAGCGCTCTTGAGGTTAGAACCGGGGAGCTGTTTTTT. Translated, it gives CASSALEVRTGELFF.

The genes are TRBV2 and TRBJ1-5; D is perhaps TRBD1 (5 bases). V lost 4 bases, J lost 4 bases, and 8 bases lay in between. This CDR3 has 13 residues. Germline V lookup: CDR1 SNHLY, CDR2 FYNNEI. In nucleotides, the CDR3 is TGTGCCAGCAGTGGAAGGGGTAATCAGCCCCAGCATTTT. Protein sequence: CASSGRGNQPQHF.